What follows are 13 T cell receptor beta chains derived from one specimen sequenced in a study of T cell repertoires in cytomegalovirus infection. MiXCR, run by TCRdb on the reads, gives a single entry per CDR3 protein. The sample holds approximately 250,000 distinct CDR3 sequences, about 7% seen once. Material: PBMCs. These receptors all stem from a human donor in good health (CMV status not recorded). Some clones in this sample may be carry-over from other donors' samples.

This rearrangement joins TRBV6-5 to TRBJ1-1, with TRBD1 matching 9 bases. CDR1 and CDR2 (germline): MNHEY, SVGAGI. The CDR3 spans 16 residues. Unmatched junction bases numbered 11, after V lost 5 bases and J lost 4 bases. The CDR3 nucleotides are TGTGCCAGCAGTCGTGCCCAACAGGGGGCACTCACTGAAGCTTTCTTT. The encoded protein is CASSRAQQGALTEAFF.

This clonotype has at least ten counts. V gene TRBV20-1 combines with J gene TRBJ2-3; D is possibly TRBD2 (5 bases). CDR1 and CDR2 from the germline V gene are DFQATT and SNEGSKA (reference sequence). Between the trimmed V and J ends, which lost 4 bases and 8 bases, there was a span of 13 bases. The CDR3 is 12 amino acids. CDR3 bases: TGCAGTGCTATAGCCGGGATGGGTACGCAGTATTTT. Its protein is CSAIAGMGTQYF.

This clonotype was observed many times. The chain uses TRBV7-2 and TRBJ1-1; unclear D gene. The V and J ends lost 1 base and 1 base respectively, with 7 bases between them. The germline V gene has CDR1 SGHTA and CDR2 FQGNSA. CDR3 size: 14 residues. The CDR3 DNA reads TGTGCCAGCAGCTTAGGGGCGGCGAACACTGAAGCTTTCTTT. Its protein is CASSLGAANTEAFF.

This clonotype occurred many times. V usage is TRBV9 and J usage is TRBJ2-7, with unresolved D. CDR3 length: 13 residues. Trimming took off 0 bases at V and 3 bases at J, with 7 bases between the two ends. CDR1 and CDR2 from the germline V gene are SGDLS and YYNGEE. The CDR3 reads CASSVGPNYEQYF. CDR3 sequence (DNA): TGTGCCAGCAGCGTAGGACCGAACTACGAGCAGTACTTC.

This clonotype occurred many times. The V call is TRBV20-1, the J call TRBJ1-2; D unclear. CDR1 and CDR2 from the germline V gene are DFQATT and SNEGSKA (reference sequence). Trimming removed 2 bases from V and 8 bases from J, with 15 bases in between. The CDR3 has 13 amino acids. For the CDR3, the DNA is TGCAGTGCTAGACAAGGAGCCCTACGAGGCTACACCTTC. This sequence encodes CSARQGALRGYTF.

Ten or more counts support this clonotype. One end of the junction varies from germline; a read error may be responsible. This chain joins TRBV5-4 and TRBJ2-1; the D is unclear. There are 13 residues in the CDR3. Germline CDR1 reads SGHNT; CDR2 reads YYREEE (reference sequence). CDR3 sequence reads: CASRLDSYNEQFF. CDR3 bases: TGTGCCAGCAGATTGGACTCCTACAATGAGCAGTTCTTC.

Ten or more counts support this clonotype. The rearrangement links TRBV20-1 to TRBJ2-7; 7 nucleotides align to TRBD1. The CDR3 contains 14 residues. Trimming removed 3 bases from V and 3 bases from J; junction bases left unmatched: 8. Germline V gene lookup returns CDR1 DFQATT and CDR2 SNEGSKA (reference sequence). CDR3 bases: TGCAGTGCTAGGGCCCGGGACAGACTCTACGAGCAGTACTTC. Residues: CSARARDRLYEQYF.

This clonotype occurred many times. The CDR3, as DNA: TGCAGTGCTAGTGCTAGAAACTACGAGCAGTACTTC. Translation: CSASARNYEQYF. The genes are TRBV20-1 and TRBJ2-7, with D uncertain. The germline V gene has CDR1 DFQATT and CDR2 SNEGSKA (reference sequence). Trimming stripped 3 bases from V and 3 bases from J, with 9 bases between. CDR3 length equals 12 residues.

This clonotype has a count of ten or more. The chain employs TRBV7-8 and TRBJ2-3; 13 bases fit TRBD2. CDR1 and CDR2 (germline): SGHVS, FQNEAQ. The V gene end was trimmed by 5 bases and the J gene end by 3 bases; junction bases not matched to a gene: 8. The CDR3 contains 17 residues. CDR3 protein: CASSVTSGGARTDTQYF. The CDR3 nucleotides read TGTGCCAGCAGCGTAACTAGCGGGGGGGCCAGGACAGATACGCAGTATTTT. The variable domain in full, with the rest retrieved from reference TRBV7-8 and TRBJ2-3, is GAGVSQSPRYKVAKRGQDVALRCDPISGHVSLFWYQQALGQGPEFLTYFQNEAQLDKSGLPSDRFFAERPEGSVSTLKIQRTQQEDSAVYLCASSVTSGGARTDTQYFGPGTRLTVL.

This clonotype was picked up many times. The V and J genes are TRBV5-1 and TRBJ1-1; D gene unclear. CDR3 size: 14 residues. Trimming removed 0 bases at V and 0 bases at J, with 6 bases between. The germline gives CDR1 SGHRS, CDR2 YFSETQ. The CDR3 sequence is CASSLDVMNTEAFF. The CDR3 bases are TGCGCCAGCAGCTTGGACGTAATGAACACTGAAGCTTTCTTT.

This clonotype has a count of ten or more. The V gene is TRBV7-2, the J gene TRBJ1-4; TRBD1 matches 7 bases. Germline assignment: CDR1 SGHTA and CDR2 FQGNSA. J was trimmed by 12 bases and V by 2 bases; bases with no gene match: 3. The CDR3 has 12 amino acids. This CDR3 is CASSLRDRELFF. CDR3 bases: TGTGCCAGCAGCTTAAGGGACAGAGAACTGTTTTTT. The complete variable domain, with remaining parts taken from reference TRBV7-2 and TRBJ1-4, reads GAGVSQSPSNKVTEKGKDVELRCDPISGHTALYWYRQSLGQGLEFLIYFQGNSAPDKSGLPSDRFSAERTGGSVSTLTIQRTQQEDSAVYLCASSLRDRELFFGSGTQLSVL.

This clonotype has at least ten counts. The rearrangement joins TRBV3-1 to TRBJ1-1; D possibly corresponds to TRBD1 (6 bases). V dropped 4 bases and J dropped 3 bases, with 21 bases sitting between them. Germline values: CDR1 LGHDT, CDR2 YNNKEL (reference sequence). CDR3 length: 17 amino acids. The CDR3 here is CASSRAEGGRADTEAFF. The CDR3 DNA is TGTGCCAGCAGCCGCGCGGAGGGGGGAAGAGCGGACACTGAAGCTTTCTTT.

This clonotype was recorded at least ten times. This chain joins TRBV6-2 or TRBV6-3 and TRBJ2-7; possible D gene TRBD1, 6 bases. This CDR3 is built from 12 residues. CDR1 MNHEY and CDR2 SVGEGT come from the germline V gene. Trimming removed 6 bases from V and 2 bases from J, with 8 bases in between. DNA of the CDR3: TGTGCCAGCAGACGGACAGCCTACGAGCAGTACTTC. Translated: CASRRTAYEQYF.